What follows are 17 T cell receptor beta chains derived from one specimen sequenced in a study of T-cell reconstitution after alpha-beta-depleted transplantation in children. TCRbeta library preparation incorporated unique molecular identifiers. TCRdb itself ran the PCR reads through MiXCR, one entry per CDR3 protein. The data contain 400,000 to 500,000 distinct CDR3 sequences, about a tenth of them singletons. Sequencing was performed on PBMCs from the stem cell graft donor, taken from the stem cell graft. All receptors come from a human donor who donated a stem cell graft to a child with acute myeloid leukemia.

This clonotype was detected a few times. The rearrangement uses TRBV20-1 and TRBJ1-2; 7 bases map to TRBD1. The CDR3 runs to 14 residues. Looked up from germline, CDR1 is DFQATT and CDR2 is SNEGSKA (reference sequence). J gave up 4 bases and V 6 bases, and 11 bases lay outside the gene matches. The CDR3 nucleotides are TGCAGTGCCACGAGACAGGGAATAAGCTATGGCTACACCTTC. Encoded protein: CSATRQGISYGYTF.

In this sample, this clonotype turned up a few times. The J gene is TRBJ1-1, the V gene TRBV11-2; 11 nucleotides match TRBD1. Germline lookup yields CDR1 SGHAT and CDR2 FQNNGV. The CDR3 is 14 residues long. With 0 bases clipped from V and 6 bases from J, the junction kept 0 bases outside the gene matches. CDR3 region: CASSLEGQGAEAFF. CDR3 bases: TGTGCCAGCAGCTTAGAGGGACAGGGGGCTGAAGCTTTCTTT.

V and J are TRBV12-3 or TRBV12-4 and TRBJ2-5, with 8 bases that match TRBD1. The V segment lost 4 bases and the J segment 4 bases; nucleotides outside the gene matches: 8. CDR3 length: 15 amino acids. The CDR3 spells CASSSTGEEGETQYF. Here the CDR3 DNA reads TGTGCCAGCAGTTCGACAGGGGAGGAAGGAGAGACCCAGTACTTC.

The gene calls are TRBV11-1 and TRBJ2-7, with D tentatively TRBD1 (6 bases). The CDR3 has 15 residues. In germline, CDR1 is SGHAT, CDR2 FQDESV (reference sequence). The ends were cut back, 0 bases at V and 0 bases at J, with 9 bases in the middle. CDR3 nucleotides: TGTGCCAGCAGCTTAGCGGGGGCAGGCTCCTACGAGCAGTACTTC. Translated: CASSLAGAGSYEQYF.

This clonotype was counted only a few times. The rearrangement joins TRBV3-1 to TRBJ1-6; TRBD1 aligns across 9 bases. The V gene end was trimmed by 0 bases and the J gene end by 10 bases; junction bases not matched to a gene: 16. CDR1 is LGHDT and CDR2 is YNNKEL in the germline V gene (reference sequence). The CDR3 runs 19 residues. The CDR3 DNA reads TGTGCCAGCAGCCAAGATCTTGGACAGGGGCGAAAAAGGAAGTCACCCCTCCACTTT. Translation: CASSQDLGQGRKRKSPLHF.

This clonotype was recorded many times. This rearrangement joins TRBV6-2 or TRBV6-3 to TRBJ2-1; D perhaps matches TRBD2 (6 bases). The germline gives CDR1 MNHEY, CDR2 SVGEGT. V was clipped by 5 bases and J by 3 bases, with 14 bases between them. The CDR3 has 15 residues. The CDR3: CASSNGAEGYNEQFF. In DNA, the CDR3 is TGTGCCAGCAGTAACGGGGCGGAGGGCTACAATGAGCAGTTCTTC.

This clonotype was counted a few times. The CDR3 here is CASSPGLRHEQYF. Written as DNA, the CDR3 is TGTGCCAGCAGCCCGGGCCTACGCCACGAGCAGTACTTC. The V gene is TRBV7-2, the J gene TRBJ2-7; D is unresolved. CDR1 SGHTA and CDR2 FQGNSA come from the germline V gene. The ends were cut back, 5 bases at V and 5 bases at J, with 13 bases in the middle. The CDR3 covers 13 residues.

This clonotype was seen repeatedly, ten times or more. V usage is TRBV12-3 or TRBV12-4 and J usage is TRBJ2-4; D gene uncertain. The V and J ends lost 4 bases and 6 bases respectively, with 13 bases between them. The CDR3 consists of 14 residues. The CDR3 loop is CASSYRDSGNIQYF. For the CDR3, the DNA is TGTGCCAGCAGTTACCGAGACTCGGGAAACATTCAGTACTTC.

The rearrangement uses TRBV7-3 and TRBJ2-3, with 13 bases aligning to TRBD2. J was trimmed by 1 base and V by 2 bases; bases with no gene match: 6. The CDR3 has 18 amino acids. Germline assignment: CDR1 SGHTA and CDR2 FQGTGA. CDR3 amino acids: CASSLLGLAGTGTDTQYF. In DNA form, the CDR3 reads TGTGCCAGCAGCTTATTGGGACTAGCGGGGACTGGCACAGATACGCAGTATTTT. Combining the CDR3 with reference TRBV7-3 and TRBJ2-3 gives the whole variable domain GAGVSQTPSNKVTEKGKYVELRCDPISGHTALYWYRQSLGQGPEFLIYFQGTGAADDSGLPNDRFFAVRPEGSVSTLKIQRTERGDSAVYLCASSLLGLAGTGTDTQYFGPGTRLTVL.

This clonotype was seen ten or more times. This chain connects TRBV9 to TRBJ2-5; D is possibly TRBD1 or TRBD2 (5 bases each). The CDR3 runs to 14 residues. The germline CDR1 and CDR2 sequences are SGDLS and YYNGEE. V was clipped by 0 bases and J by 5 bases, with 11 bases between them. This chain's CDR3 is CASSVEGWGETQYF. Here the CDR3 DNA reads TGTGCCAGCAGCGTAGAAGGATGGGGGGAGACCCAGTACTTC.

This clonotype was recorded at least ten times. This chain joins TRBV20-1 and TRBJ1-1; perhaps TRBD1 as D (5 bases). The CDR3 loop spans 13 amino acids. V lost 4 bases and J 2 bases, leaving 11 bases between the germline ends. Germline assignment: CDR1 DFQATT and CDR2 SNEGSKA (reference sequence). The CDR3 DNA follows: TGCAGTGCTACAGGGTTCTCTAACACTGAAGCTTTCTTT. Protein: CSATGFSNTEAFF.

The V and J genes are TRBV2 and TRBJ2-5, with D perhaps matching TRBD2 (5 bases). Trimming removed 2 bases from V and 5 bases from J, with 15 bases in between. The CDR3 has 15 amino acids. Germline CDR1 reads SNHLY; CDR2 reads FYNNEI. CDR3 in DNA: TGTGCCAGCAGTGAACACCGAGGCGGGTTCGAGACCCAGTACTTC. As protein: CASSEHRGGFETQYF.

In its sample, this clonotype was seen a few times. The CDR3 is CASSYAYTGELFF. The DNA for the CDR3 is TGTGCCAGCAGTTACGCCTACACCGGGGAGCTGTTTTTT. This chain connects TRBV6-5 to TRBJ2-2; D is unresolved. The CDR3 is made up of 13 amino acids. Germline CDR1 MNHEY, CDR2 SVGAGI. V shed 2 bases and J shed 3 bases, with 4 bases lying between them.

J is TRBJ2-7 and V is TRBV5-1, with TRBD1 matching 12 bases. CDR3 size: 15 residues. The V gene's germline CDR1 is SGHRS and CDR2 YFSETQ. V gave up 4 bases and J gave up 6 bases; unmatched junction bases: 8. The CDR3 reads CASSPVGQGATEQYF. In DNA form, the CDR3 reads TGCGCCAGCAGCCCGGTGGGACAGGGGGCGACCGAGCAGTACTTC.

This chain connects TRBV4-3 to TRBJ2-1; unclear D gene. The V and J ends lost 0 bases and 8 bases respectively, with 14 bases between them. CDR1 and CDR2 from the germline V gene are LGHNA and YSLEER. The CDR3 runs 15 residues. The CDR3 DNA reads as TGCGCCAGCAGCCAAGATGCCCCCGCTTGGGATGAGCAGTTCTTC. The encoded protein is CASSQDAPAWDEQFF.

The V and J genes are TRBV15 and TRBJ1-5; D is unclear. Germline loops: CDR1 LNHNV, CDR2 YYDKDF (reference sequence). The CDR3 consists of 14 residues. The ends were cut back, 4 bases at V and 7 bases at J, with 14 bases in the middle. In nucleotides, the CDR3 is TGTGCCACCAGCAATCAGGTGGCGCCGCAGCCCCAGCATTTT. This encodes CATSNQVAPQPQHF.

V usage is TRBV10-3 and J usage is TRBJ2-7; 8 positions match TRBD1. Losses at the gene ends were 0 bases for V and 0 bases for J; bases not matched to a gene: 4. Germline V lookup: CDR1 ENHRY, CDR2 SYGVKD. The length of the CDR3 is 16 residues. The CDR3: CAISESGGTGSYEQYF. The CDR3 region has the DNA TGTGCCATCAGTGAGTCAGGCGGGACAGGCTCCTACGAGCAGTACTTC.